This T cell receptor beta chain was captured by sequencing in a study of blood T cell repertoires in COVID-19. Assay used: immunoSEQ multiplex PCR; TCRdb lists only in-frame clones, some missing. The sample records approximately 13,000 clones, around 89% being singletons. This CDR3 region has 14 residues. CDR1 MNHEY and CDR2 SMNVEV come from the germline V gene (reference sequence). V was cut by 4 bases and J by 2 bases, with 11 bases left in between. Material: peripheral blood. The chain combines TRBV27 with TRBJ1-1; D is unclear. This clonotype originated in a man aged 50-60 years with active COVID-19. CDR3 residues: CASSSYGRNTEAFF. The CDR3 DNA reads TGTGCCAGCAGTTCATATGGCCGAAACACTGAAGCTTTCTTT.